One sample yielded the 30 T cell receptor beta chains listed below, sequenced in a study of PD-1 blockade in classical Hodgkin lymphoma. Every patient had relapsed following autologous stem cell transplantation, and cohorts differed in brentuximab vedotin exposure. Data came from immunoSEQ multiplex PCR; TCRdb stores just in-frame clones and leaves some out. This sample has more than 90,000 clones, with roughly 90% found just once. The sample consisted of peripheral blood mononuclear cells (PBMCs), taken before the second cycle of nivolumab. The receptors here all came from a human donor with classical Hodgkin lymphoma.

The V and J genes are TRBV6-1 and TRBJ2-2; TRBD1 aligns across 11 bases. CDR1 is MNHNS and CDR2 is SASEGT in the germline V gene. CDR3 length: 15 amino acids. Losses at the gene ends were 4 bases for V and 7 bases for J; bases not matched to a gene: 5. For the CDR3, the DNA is TGTGCCAGCAGTGTGGACAGGGGGCTGGACGGGGAGCTGTTTTTT. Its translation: CASSVDRGLDGELFF.

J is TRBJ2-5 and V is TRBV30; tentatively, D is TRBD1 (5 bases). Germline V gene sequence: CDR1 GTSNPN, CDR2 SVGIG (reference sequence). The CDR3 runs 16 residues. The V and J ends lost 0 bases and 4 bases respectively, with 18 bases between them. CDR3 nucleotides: TGTGCCTGGAGTGTATGGGTCGGACAAAAGGGAGAGACCCAGTACTTC. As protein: CAWSVWVGQKGETQYF.

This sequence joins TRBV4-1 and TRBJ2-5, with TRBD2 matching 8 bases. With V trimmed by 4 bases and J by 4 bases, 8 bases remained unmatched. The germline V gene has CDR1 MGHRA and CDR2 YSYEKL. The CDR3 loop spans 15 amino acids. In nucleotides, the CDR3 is TGCGCCAGCAGCCGAGACCGGGGGGGCGGAGAGACCCAGTACTTC. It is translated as CASSRDRGGGETQYF.

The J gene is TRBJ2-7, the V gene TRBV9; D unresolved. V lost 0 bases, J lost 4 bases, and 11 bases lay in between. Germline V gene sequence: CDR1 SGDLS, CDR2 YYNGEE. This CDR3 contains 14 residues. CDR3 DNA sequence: TGTGCCAGCAGCGTAGGGTCCCGGGTTTACGAGCAGTACTTC. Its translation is CASSVGSRVYEQYF.

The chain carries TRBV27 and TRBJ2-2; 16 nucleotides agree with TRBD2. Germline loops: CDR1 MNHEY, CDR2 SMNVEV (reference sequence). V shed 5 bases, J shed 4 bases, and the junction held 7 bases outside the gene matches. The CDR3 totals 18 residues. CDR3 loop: CASSPGLAGGPGTGELFF. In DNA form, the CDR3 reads TGTGCCAGCAGTCCGGGACTAGCGGGGGGGCCGGGCACCGGGGAGCTGTTTTTT.

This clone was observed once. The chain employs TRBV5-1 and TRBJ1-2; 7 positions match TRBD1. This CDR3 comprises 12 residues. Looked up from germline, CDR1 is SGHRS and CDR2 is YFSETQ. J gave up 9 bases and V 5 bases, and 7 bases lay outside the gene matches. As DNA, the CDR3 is TGCGCCAGCAGGGACGACAGGGTTCGCTACACCTTC. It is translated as CASRDDRVRYTF.

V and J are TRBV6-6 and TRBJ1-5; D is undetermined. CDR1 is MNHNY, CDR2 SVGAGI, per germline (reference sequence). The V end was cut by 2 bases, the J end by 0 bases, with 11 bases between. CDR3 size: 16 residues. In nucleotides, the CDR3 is TGTGCCAGCAGTTACCCTCCAGGTGTTAGCAATCAGCCCCAGCATTTT. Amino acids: CASSYPPGVSNQPQHF.

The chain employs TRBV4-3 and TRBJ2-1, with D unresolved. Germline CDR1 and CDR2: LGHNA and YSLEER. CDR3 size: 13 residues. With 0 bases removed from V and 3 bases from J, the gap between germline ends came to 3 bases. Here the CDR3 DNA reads TGCGCCAGCAGCCAAGATGGCTACAATGAGCAGTTCTTC. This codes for CASSQDGYNEQFF.

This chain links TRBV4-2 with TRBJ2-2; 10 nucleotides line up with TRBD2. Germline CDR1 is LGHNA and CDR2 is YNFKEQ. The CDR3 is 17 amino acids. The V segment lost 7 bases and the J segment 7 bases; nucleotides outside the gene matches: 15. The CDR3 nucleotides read TGTGCCAGCACCGGGTCAGCTAGCGGGGGTTTTTACGGGGAGCTGTTTTTT. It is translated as CASTGSASGGFYGELFF.

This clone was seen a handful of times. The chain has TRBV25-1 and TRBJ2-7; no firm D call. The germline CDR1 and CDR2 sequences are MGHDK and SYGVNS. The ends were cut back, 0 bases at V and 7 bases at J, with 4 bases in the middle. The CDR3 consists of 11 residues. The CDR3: CASSEYWEQYF. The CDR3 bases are TGTGCCAGCAGTGAATACTGGGAGCAGTACTTC.

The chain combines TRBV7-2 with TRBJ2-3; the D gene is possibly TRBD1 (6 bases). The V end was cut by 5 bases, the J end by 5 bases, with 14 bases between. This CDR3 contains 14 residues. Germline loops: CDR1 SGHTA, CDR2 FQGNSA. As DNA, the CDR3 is TGTGCCAGCAGCGGATACAGGGCTCAAGATACGCAGTATTTT. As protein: CASSGYRAQDTQYF.

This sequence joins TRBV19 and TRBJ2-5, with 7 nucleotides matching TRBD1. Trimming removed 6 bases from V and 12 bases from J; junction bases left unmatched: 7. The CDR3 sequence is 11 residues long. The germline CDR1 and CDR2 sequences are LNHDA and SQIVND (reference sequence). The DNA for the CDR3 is TGTGCCAGTAGCCTCGGGACAGCTAAGTACTTC. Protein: CASSLGTAKYF.

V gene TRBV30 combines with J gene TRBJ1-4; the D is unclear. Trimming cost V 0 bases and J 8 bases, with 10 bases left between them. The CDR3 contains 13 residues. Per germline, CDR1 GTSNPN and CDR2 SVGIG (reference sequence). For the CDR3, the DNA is TGTGCCTGGAGTGTATCGGGCTTGGAAAAACTGTTTTTT. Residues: CAWSVSGLEKLFF.

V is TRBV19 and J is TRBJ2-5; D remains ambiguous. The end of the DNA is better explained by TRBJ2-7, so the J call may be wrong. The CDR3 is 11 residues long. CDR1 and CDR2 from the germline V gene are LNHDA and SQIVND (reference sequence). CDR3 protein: CASRTAGEQYF. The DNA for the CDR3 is TGTGCCAGTAGGACCGCCGGCGAGCAGTACTTC.

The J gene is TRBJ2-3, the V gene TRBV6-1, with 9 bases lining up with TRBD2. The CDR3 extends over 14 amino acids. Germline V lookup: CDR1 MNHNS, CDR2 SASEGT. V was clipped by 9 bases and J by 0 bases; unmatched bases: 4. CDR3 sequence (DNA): TGTGCCAGTCGAGCGGGGGGAAGCACAGATACGCAGTATTTT. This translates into CASRAGGSTDTQYF.

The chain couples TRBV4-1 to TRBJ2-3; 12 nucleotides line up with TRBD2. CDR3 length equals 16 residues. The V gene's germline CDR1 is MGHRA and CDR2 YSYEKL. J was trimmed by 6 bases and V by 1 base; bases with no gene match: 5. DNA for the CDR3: TGCGCCAGCAGCCAAGGACTAGCGGGGGTCGGGGATACGCAGTATTTT. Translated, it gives CASSQGLAGVGDTQYF.

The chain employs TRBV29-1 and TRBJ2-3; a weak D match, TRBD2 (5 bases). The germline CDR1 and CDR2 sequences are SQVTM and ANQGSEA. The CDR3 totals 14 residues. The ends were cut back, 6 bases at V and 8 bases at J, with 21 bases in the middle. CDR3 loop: CSVGDRVLVGTQYF. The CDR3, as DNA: TGCAGCGTGGGAGACCGGGTCCTGGTTGGTACGCAGTATTTT.

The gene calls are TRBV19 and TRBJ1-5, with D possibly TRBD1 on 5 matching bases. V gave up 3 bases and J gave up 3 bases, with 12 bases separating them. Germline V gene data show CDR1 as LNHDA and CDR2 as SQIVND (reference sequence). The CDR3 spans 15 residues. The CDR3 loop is CASSIGTEFNQPQHF. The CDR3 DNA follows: TGTGCCAGTAGTATTGGGACCGAATTCAATCAGCCCCAGCATTTT. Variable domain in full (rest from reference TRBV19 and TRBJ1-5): DGGITQSPKYLFRKEGQNVTLSCEQNLNHDAMYWYRQDPGQGLRLIYYSQIVNDFQKGDIAEGYSVSREKKESFPLTVTSAQKNPTAFYLCASSIGTEFNQPQHFGDGTRLSIL.

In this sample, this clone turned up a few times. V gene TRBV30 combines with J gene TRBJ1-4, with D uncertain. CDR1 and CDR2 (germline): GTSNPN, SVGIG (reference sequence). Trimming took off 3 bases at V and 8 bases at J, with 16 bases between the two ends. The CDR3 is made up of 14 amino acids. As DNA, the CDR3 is TGTGCCTGGAGCGTCGTAGCGGGTCGGGAAAAACTGTTTTTT. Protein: CAWSVVAGREKLFF. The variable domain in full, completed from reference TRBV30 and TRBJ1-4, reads SQTIHQWPATLVQPVGSPLSLECTVEGTSNPNLYWYRQAAGRGLQLLFYSVGIGQISSEVPQNLSASRPQDRQFILSSKKLLLSDSGFYLCAWSVVAGREKLFFGSGTQLSVL.

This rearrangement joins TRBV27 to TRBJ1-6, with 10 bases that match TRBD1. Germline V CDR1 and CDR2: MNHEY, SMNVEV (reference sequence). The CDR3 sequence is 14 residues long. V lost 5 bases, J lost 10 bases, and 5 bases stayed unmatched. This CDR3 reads CASSTGTGASPLHF. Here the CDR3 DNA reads TGTGCCAGCAGTACCGGGACAGGGGCCTCACCCCTCCACTTT.

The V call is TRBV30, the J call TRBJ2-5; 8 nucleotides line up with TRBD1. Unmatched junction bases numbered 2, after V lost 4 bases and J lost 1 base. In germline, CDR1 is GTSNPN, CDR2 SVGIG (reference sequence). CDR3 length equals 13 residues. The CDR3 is CAWTGGPQETQYF. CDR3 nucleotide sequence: TGTGCCTGGACAGGGGGCCCCCAAGAGACCCAGTACTTC.

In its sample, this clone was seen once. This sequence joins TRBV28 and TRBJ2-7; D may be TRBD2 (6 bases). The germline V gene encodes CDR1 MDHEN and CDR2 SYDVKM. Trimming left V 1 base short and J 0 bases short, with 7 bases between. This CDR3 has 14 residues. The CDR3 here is CASSLLDYSYEQYF. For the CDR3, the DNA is TGTGCCAGCAGTTTATTGGACTACTCCTACGAGCAGTACTTC.

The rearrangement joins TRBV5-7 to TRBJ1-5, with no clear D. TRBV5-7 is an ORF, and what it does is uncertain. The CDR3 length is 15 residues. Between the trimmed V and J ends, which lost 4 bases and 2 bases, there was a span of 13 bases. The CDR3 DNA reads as TGTGCCAGCAGCCGAACCGGGTGGGGCAATCAGCCCCAGCATTTT. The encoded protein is CASSRTGWGNQPQHF.

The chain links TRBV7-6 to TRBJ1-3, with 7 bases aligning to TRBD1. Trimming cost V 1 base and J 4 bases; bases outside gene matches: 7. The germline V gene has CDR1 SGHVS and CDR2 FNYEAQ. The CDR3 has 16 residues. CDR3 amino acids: CASSLVRGTVGNTIYF. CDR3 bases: TGTGCCAGCAGCTTAGTGCGTGGGACAGTCGGAAACACCATATATTTT.

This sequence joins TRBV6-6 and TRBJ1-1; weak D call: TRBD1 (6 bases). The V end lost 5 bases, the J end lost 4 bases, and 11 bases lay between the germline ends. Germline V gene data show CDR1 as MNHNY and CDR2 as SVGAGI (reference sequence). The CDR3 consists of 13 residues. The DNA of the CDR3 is TGTGCCAGCAGTCTACAGGGATTCACTGAAGCTTTCTTT. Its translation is CASSLQGFTEAFF.

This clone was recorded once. The CDR3 bases are TGTGCCAGCAGTCTATCCGGGACAGCTAACACTGAAGCTTTCTTT. This gives the protein CASSLSGTANTEAFF. V and J are TRBV6-1 and TRBJ1-1; TRBD1 matches 7 bases. Germline CDR1 is MNHNS and CDR2 is SASEGT. The CDR3 covers 15 residues. J lost 2 bases, V lost 5 bases, and 8 bases had no gene match.

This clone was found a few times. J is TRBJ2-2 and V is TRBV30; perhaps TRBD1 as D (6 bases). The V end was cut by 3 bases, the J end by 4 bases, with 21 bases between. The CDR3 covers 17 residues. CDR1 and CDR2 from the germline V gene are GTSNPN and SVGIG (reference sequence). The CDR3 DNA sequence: TGTGCCTGGAGAAGGACAGTTTTAGGGTTGGGCACCGGGGAGCTGTTTTTT. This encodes CAWRRTVLGLGTGELFF.

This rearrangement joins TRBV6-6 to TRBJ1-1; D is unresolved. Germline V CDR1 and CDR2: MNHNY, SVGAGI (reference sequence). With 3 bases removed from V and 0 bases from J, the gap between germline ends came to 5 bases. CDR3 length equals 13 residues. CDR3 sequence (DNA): TGTGCCAGCAGTTATTACATGAACACTGAAGCTTTCTTT. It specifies CASSYYMNTEAFF.

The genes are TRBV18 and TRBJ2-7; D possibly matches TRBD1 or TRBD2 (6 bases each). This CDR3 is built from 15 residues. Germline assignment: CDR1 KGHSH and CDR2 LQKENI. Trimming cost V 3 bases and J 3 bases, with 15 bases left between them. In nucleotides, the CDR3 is TGTGCCAGCTCACCTGCCCTAGCGACAGGCTACGAGCAGTACTTC. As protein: CASSPALATGYEQYF.

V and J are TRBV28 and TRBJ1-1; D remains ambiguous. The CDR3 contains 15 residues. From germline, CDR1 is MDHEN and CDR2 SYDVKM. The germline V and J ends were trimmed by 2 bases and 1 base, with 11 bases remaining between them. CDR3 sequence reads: CASSLRGYRNTEAFF. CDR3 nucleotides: TGTGCCAGCAGTTTACGGGGTTATAGGAACACTGAAGCTTTCTTT. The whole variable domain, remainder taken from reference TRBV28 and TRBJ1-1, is DVKVTQSSRYLVKRTGEKVFLECVQDMDHENMFWYRQDPGLGLRLIYFSYDVKMKEKGDIPEGYSVSREKKERFSLILESASTNQTSMYLCASSLRGYRNTEAFFGQGTRLTVV.